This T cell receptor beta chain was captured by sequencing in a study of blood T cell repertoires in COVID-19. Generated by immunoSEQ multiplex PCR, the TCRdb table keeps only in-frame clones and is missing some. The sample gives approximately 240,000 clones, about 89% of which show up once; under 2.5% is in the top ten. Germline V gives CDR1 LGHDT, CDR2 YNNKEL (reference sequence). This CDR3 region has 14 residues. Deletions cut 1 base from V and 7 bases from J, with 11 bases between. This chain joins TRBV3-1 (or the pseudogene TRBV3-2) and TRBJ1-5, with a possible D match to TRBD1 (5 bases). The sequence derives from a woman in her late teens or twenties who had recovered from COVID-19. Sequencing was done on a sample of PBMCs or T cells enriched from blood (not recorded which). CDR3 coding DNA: TGTGCCAGCAGCCAAGCTGGACACGTCCAGCCCCAGCATTTT. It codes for CASSQAGHVQPQHF.